The sequence of this T cell receptor beta chain was determined in a study of blood T cell repertoires in COVID-19. Across the whole study: Nucleic acid was either cDNA or gDNA, and it came from T cells, B-cell-depleted T cells, or PBMCs.

The CDR3 spans 13 residues. Trimming pared 4 bases from V and 10 bases from J, leaving 15 bases between. CDR1 is SGDLS, CDR2 YYNGEE, per germline. As handled by the study authors: Estimated nucleated cell counts came from reference gene primer amplification. This table comes from immunoSEQ multiplex PCR, and its TCRdb copy is limited to in-frame clones, with some not included. The V and J calls and clone size were taken over from that table, and D and trimming were inferred from the DNA. The profile covers about 92,000 clones, with 75% to 90% appearing a single time and about 15% taken by the ten largest.

The receptor was derived from a woman of 80 years or more with active or convalescent COVID-19. The chain is built from TRBV9 and TRBJ2-1, with D possibly matching TRBD2 (5 bases). Sequenced: peripheral blood. The CDR3 DNA sequence: TGTGCCAGCAGCTCAAGTCCTTGGAGGGAGCAGTTCTTC. It encodes CASSSSPWREQFF.